This TCR beta chain was retrieved from a study of blood T cell repertoires in COVID-19 (dated by TCRdb to about 2020). With respect to the entire study: Collaborator samples came from the United States, Italy and Spain and covered acute and convalescent phases of COVID-19. The material from the prospective study consisted of cDNA or gDNA derived from T cells, B-cell-depleted T cells, or PBMCs. Subjects who had been exposed to COVID-19, were actively infected with it, or had recovered from it provided the deeply sampled blood TCRbeta repertoires that made up the dataset. The repertoires were made available in a free public database intended to serve as a resource for research on the immune response to SARS-CoV-2. The samples were drawn from the first 160 participants of the ongoing ImmuneRACE study and from 950 to 1,500 subjects provided by 6 global collaborators. A de-identified subject ID, COVID-19 status, age in years and sex were almost always included in the sample metadata. Where available, HLA class I and class II types were taken from metadata supplied by the sample provider and were not determined by assay-based typing.

Here is what the overall study found, with its caveats: Clinical and demographic metadata were provided uncurated, with the amount varying by source and participant.

TCRbeta CDR3 regions were amplified from genomic DNA by means of the immunoSEQ Assay, a bias-controlled multiplex PCR. As for how the authors treated the data: Nucleated cell counts per sample were estimated from amplification of reference gene primers within the assay. To quantify the absolute abundance of each unique TCRbeta CDR3 rearrangement, sequence reads were collapsed and filtered. For each sample, productive Simpson clonality was calculated as the square root of Simpson's diversity index over productive rearrangements. This is the immuneACCESS table as TCRdb keeps it, with only in-frame sequences that have V and J called. A part of the clones is gone; compared with another copy, unresolved V genes explain less than half, and the rest is unexplained. From that table come the V and J calls and clone size; the DNA was used to work out D and trimming. This sample gives 65,000 to 90,000 clones in total; around 88% of them show up just once. 7.5% to 9.5% of the sample is taken by the ten largest.

As for this clone: Its antigen remains unidentified. No base qualities exist here, and no much larger clone lies one base off it.

Each collaborating institution followed its own protocols to collect whole blood in K2EDTA tubes. For TCRbeta analysis, collaborator samples were shipped as frozen whole blood, as isolated PBMCs, or as DNA extracted from either sample type. The CDR3, cysteine through phenylalanine, is 14 amino acids long. This entry keeps only the CDR3 DNA: 42 bases, framed from base 1. The germline V gene sets CDR1 to MDHEN and CDR2 to SYDVKM. V and J lose 4 bases and 2 bases, and a span of 9 bases separates them. The sequence joins TRBV28 to TRBJ1-5, with TRBD1 perhaps the D gene, on 6 matching bases. Sequencing was performed on peripheral blood. The sequence was obtained from a man aged 45-60 years with active COVID-19. In nucleotide form, the sequence is TGTGCCAGCAGTTACCCAGGGGGCAATCAGCCCCAGCATTTT. Translated, this is CASSYPGGNQPQHF.